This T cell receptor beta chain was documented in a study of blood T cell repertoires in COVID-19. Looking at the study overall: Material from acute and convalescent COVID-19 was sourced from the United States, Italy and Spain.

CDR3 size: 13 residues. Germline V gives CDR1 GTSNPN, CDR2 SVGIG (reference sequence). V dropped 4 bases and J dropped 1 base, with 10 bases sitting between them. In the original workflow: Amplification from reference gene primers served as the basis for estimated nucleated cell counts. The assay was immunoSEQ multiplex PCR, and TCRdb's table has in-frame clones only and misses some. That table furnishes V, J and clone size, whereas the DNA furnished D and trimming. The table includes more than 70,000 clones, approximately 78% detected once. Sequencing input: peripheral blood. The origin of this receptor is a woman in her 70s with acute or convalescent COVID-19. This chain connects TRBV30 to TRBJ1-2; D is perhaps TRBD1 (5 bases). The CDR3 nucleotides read TGTGCCTGGACCCCGGGGGGTAACTATGGCTACACCTTC. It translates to CAWTPGGNYGYTF.